This T cell receptor (beta chain) comes out of a study of shared clonotypes between healthy human individuals. From germline, CDR1 is MNHEY and CDR2 SMNVEV (reference sequence). Trimming took 5 bases from V and 4 from J, leaving 14 bases between them. The CDR3 sequence is 15 residues long. Study-level points and caveats: In general, naive subsets displayed greater estimated richness than memory subsets did. Non-shared clonotypes were found to have lower generation probabilities than the clonotypes that were shared by all four of the sorted-subset donors.

For this clone: Its antigen is currently unknown.

Some clones are missing from TCRdb's copy, which holds only in-frame ones; the method was immunoSEQ multiplex PCR. This sample has some 2 million clones, with about 94% found just once. CD45RO-negative CD8 cells positively selected for CCR7 made up the naive population, which excluded terminally differentiated effector memory CD45RA+ cells. Sequences were obtained from naive CD8+ T cells sorted from blood. The receptor was derived from a man aged 18-30 years in good health. The rearrangement uses TRBV27 and TRBJ2-2; D is uncertain. The CDR3 DNA reads as TGTGCCAGCAGTCCACACGGGCGAGCCACCGGGGAGCTGTTTTTT. Translation: CASSPHGRATGELFF.